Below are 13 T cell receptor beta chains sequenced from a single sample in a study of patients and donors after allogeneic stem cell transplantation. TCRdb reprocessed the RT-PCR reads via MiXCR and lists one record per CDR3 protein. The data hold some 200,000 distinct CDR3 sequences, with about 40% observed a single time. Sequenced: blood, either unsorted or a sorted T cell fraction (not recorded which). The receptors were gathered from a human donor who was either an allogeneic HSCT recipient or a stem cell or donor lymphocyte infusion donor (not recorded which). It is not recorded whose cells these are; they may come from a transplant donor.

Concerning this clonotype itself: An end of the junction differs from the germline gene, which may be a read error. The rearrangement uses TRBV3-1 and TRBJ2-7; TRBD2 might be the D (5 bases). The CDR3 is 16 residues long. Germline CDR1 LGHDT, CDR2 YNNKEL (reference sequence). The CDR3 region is CASSQDIRPSGYEQYF. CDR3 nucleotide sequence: TGTGCCAGCAGTCAAGATATCCGCCCCTCGGGGTACGAGCAGTACTTC.

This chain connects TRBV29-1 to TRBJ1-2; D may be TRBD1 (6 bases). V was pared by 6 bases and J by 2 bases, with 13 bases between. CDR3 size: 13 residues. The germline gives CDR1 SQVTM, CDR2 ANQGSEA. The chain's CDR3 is CSVQQGLNYGYTF. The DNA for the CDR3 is TGCAGCGTACAACAGGGACTGAACTATGGCTACACCTTC. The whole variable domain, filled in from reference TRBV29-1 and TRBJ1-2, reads SAVISQKPSRDICQRGTSLTIQCQVDSQVTMMFWYRQQPGQSLTLIATANQGSEATYESGFVIDKFPISRPNLTFSTLTVSNMSPEDSSIYLCSVQQGLNYGYTFGSGTRLTVV.

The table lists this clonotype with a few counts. DNA of the CDR3: TGTGCCAGCAGCTTAAAAACAGGGGCTAACACTGAAGCTTTCTTT. This encodes CASSLKTGANTEAFF. The chain carries TRBV7-8 and TRBJ1-1, with 7 bases lining up with TRBD1. This CDR3 contains 15 residues. Germline-derived CDR1 and CDR2 are SGHVS and FQNEAQ. V lost 2 bases to trimming and J lost 2 bases; unmatched junction nucleotides: 5.

CDR3 DNA sequence: TGTGCCACCAGAGGGGATGGGAACACTGAAGCTTTCTTT. It is translated as CATRGDGNTEAFF. The V gene is TRBV24-1, the J gene TRBJ1-1; maybe TRBD1 (5 bases). Germline assignment: CDR1 KGHDR and CDR2 SFDVKD. Trimming removed 7 bases at V and 1 base at J, with 9 bases between. This CDR3 is 13 amino acids long.

CDR3 sequence: CASSLFGQQNTEAFF. CDR3 nucleotide sequence: TGTGCCAGCAGTTTATTCGGCCAGCAGAACACTGAAGCTTTCTTT. The chain links TRBV28 to TRBJ1-1; no firm D call. The CDR3 contains 15 residues. Trimming stripped 1 base from V and 1 base from J, with 10 bases between. Per germline, CDR1 MDHEN and CDR2 SYDVKM. Variable domain in full (rest from reference TRBV28 and TRBJ1-1): DVKVTQSSRYLVKRTGEKVFLECVQDMDHENMFWYRQDPGLGLRLIYFSYDVKMKEKGDIPEGYSVSREKKERFSLILESASTNQTSMYLCASSLFGQQNTEAFFGQGTRLTVV.

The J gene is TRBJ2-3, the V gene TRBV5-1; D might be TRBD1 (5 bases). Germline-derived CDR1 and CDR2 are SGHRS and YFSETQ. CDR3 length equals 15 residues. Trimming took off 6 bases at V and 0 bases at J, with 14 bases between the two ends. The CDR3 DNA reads TGCGCCAGCACCCCAACAGGTTCTAGCACAGATACGCAGTATTTT. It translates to CASTPTGSSTDTQYF.

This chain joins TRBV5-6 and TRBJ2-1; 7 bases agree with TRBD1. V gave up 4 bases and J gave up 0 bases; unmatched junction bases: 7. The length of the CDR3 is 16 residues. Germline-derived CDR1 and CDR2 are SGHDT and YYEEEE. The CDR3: CASSPFRGSSYNEQFF. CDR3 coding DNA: TGTGCCAGCAGCCCCTTCAGGGGGAGCTCCTACAATGAGCAGTTCTTC.

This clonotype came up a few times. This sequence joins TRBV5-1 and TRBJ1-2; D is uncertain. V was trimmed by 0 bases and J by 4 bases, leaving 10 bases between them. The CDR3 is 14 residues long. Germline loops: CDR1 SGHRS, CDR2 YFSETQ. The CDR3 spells CASSLGDLIYGYTF. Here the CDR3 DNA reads TGCGCCAGCAGCTTGGGAGATCTAATCTATGGCTACACCTTC.

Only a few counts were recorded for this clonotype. Here the CDR3 DNA reads TGTGCCAGCAGCCTCCGCCCTTATTCACCCCTCCACTTT. The encoded protein is CASSLRPYSPLHF. V and J are TRBV7-2 and TRBJ1-6; D gene ambiguous. From germline, CDR1 is SGHTA and CDR2 FQGNSA. The V and J ends lost 5 bases and 8 bases respectively, with 10 bases between them. The CDR3 is 13 residues long.

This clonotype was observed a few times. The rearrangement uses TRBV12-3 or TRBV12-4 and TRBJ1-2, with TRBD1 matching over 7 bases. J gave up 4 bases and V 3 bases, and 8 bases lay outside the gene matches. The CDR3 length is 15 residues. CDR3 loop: CASSLGGTAVYGYTF. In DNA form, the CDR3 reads TGTGCCAGCAGTTTGGGGGGGACAGCCGTCTATGGCTACACCTTC.

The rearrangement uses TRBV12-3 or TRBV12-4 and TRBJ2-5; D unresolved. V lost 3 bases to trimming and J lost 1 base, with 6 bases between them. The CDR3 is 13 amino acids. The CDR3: CASSFHIQETQYF. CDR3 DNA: TGTGCCAGCAGTTTCCACATCCAAGAGACCCAGTACTTC.

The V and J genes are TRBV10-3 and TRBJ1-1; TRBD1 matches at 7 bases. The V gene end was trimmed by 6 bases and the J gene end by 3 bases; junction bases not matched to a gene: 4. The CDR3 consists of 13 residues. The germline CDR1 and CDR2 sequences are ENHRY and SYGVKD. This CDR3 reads CAIRRQGDTEAFF. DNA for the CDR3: TGTGCCATCAGACGTCAGGGGGACACTGAAGCTTTCTTT.

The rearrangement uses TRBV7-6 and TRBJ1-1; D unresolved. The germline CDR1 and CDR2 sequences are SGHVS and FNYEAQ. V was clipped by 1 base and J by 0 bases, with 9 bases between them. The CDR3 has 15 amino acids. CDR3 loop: CASSLVSSVNTEAFF. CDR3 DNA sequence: TGTGCCAGCAGCTTAGTGAGTTCGGTGAACACTGAAGCTTTCTTT.